This T cell receptor (beta chain) was found in a study of vaccination effects on CD4 cells after COVID-19. Broader study findings: Healthy vaccinees had only 1 of 255 vaccine-induced clones cross-react with common cold coronaviruses.

CDR1 is LNHDA and CDR2 is SQIVND in the germline V gene (reference sequence). The CDR3 runs to 14 residues. V was pared by 4 bases and J by 2 bases, with 3 bases of the junction left unmatched. Culture proceeded for nine to ten days, and CD4+ T cells were then isolated. Profiling relied on immunoSEQ multiplex PCR, and the TCRdb table lists in-frame clones only, not all of them. This sample has tens of thousands of clones, with over 60% found just once. Note on this clone: The antigen is unknown.

The clonotype comes from a human donor who received a COVID-19 vaccine. The V gene is TRBV19, the J gene TRBJ2-3; 7 bases are a match to TRBD1. The input for sequencing was CD4+ T cells from PBMCs cultured without peptide, taken before COVID-19 vaccination. The CDR3 sequence is CASSRQGNTDTQYF. The CDR3 nucleotides are TGTGCCAGTAGTAGACAGGGTAACACAGATACGCAGTATTTT.